These 25 T cell receptor beta chains originate from one sample sequenced in a study of cytomegalovirus exposure and HLA in healthy donors (dated 2017 in TCRdb). Library creation used the immunoSEQ multiplex PCR assay. The multiplex PCR relied on a mix of 60 forward primers for TCR Vbeta segments and 13 reverse primers for TCR Jbeta segments. This is the immuneACCESS table as TCRdb keeps it, with only in-frame sequences that have V and J called. A part of the clones is gone; compared with another copy, unresolved V genes explain less than half, and the rest is unexplained. Here the sample has just over 150,000 clones; around 74% occur a single time. The ten largest clonotypes hold approximately 2% of the sample. The sequencing sample was made of PBMCs. These receptors were collected from a female donor in good health and CMV-seronegative.

The CDR3 DNA reads as TGTGCCAGCGATGCACTACAGGGGAACACTGAAGCTTTCTTT. This gives the protein CASDALQGNTEAFF. V and J are TRBV7-9 and TRBJ1-1, with D tentatively TRBD1 (6 bases). Germline V gene data show CDR1 as SEHNR and CDR2 as FQNEAQ (reference sequence). This CDR3 has 14 residues. V lost 8 bases and J 1 base, leaving 14 bases between the germline ends.

This chain uses TRBV18 with TRBJ1-1; D perhaps matches TRBD1 (5 bases). The CDR3 is 12 amino acids. From germline, CDR1 is KGHSH and CDR2 LQKENI. Trimming left V 4 bases short and J 6 bases short, with 9 bases between. CDR3 sequence: CASSQGYAEAFF. The CDR3 bases are TGTGCCAGCTCACAGGGGTACGCTGAAGCTTTCTTT.

The chain joins TRBV19 to TRBJ1-5; no clear D gene. V was clipped by 5 bases and J by 5 bases, with 22 bases between them. In germline, CDR1 is LNHDA, CDR2 SQIVND (reference sequence). The CDR3 has 17 amino acids. This CDR3 reads CASSRRMMTNSYQPQHF. CDR3 nucleotides: TGTGCCAGTAGTCGACGGATGATGACAAACTCCTATCAGCCCCAGCATTTT.

The chain recombines TRBV4-1 with TRBJ2-3, with 7 nucleotides matching TRBD1. The CDR3 contains 15 residues. Germline CDR1 is MGHRA and CDR2 is YSYEKL. J lost 0 bases, V lost 5 bases, and 5 bases had no gene match. CDR3 sequence reads: CASSDRDSSTDTQYF. CDR3 nucleotides: TGCGCCAGCAGCGACCGGGACAGCAGCACAGATACGCAGTATTTT.

This clone has more than one count but fewer than ten. This chain links TRBV10-3 with TRBJ2-3, with a weak D call TRBD1 (5 bases). From germline, CDR1 is ENHRY and CDR2 SYGVKD. The CDR3 runs 12 residues. The V and J ends lost 6 bases and 4 bases respectively, with 8 bases between them. The CDR3 loop reads CAIRAGSDTQYF. In DNA, the CDR3 is TGTGCCATCAGGGCAGGGTCAGATACGCAGTATTTT.

The chain employs TRBV6-1 and TRBJ1-1; possibly TRBD1 for D (6 bases). CDR3 size: 14 residues. CDR1 and CDR2 (germline): MNHNS, SASEGT. V lost 7 bases and J 7 bases, leaving 19 bases between the germline ends. The CDR3 region has the DNA TGTGCCAGCAAAAGAGACAGGACTCTAGATGAAGCTTTCTTT. Protein sequence: CASKRDRTLDEAFF.

The chain carries TRBV30 and TRBJ1-1; TRBD1 might be the D (5 bases). The CDR3 loop spans 13 amino acids. Germline loops: CDR1 GTSNPN, CDR2 SVGIG (reference sequence). V was shortened by 5 bases and J by 4 bases, with 14 bases between the two germline ends. The CDR3 DNA sequence: TGTGCCTGGGCCGAGACGGGGGTCACTGAAGCTTTCTTT. Its protein is CAWAETGVTEAFF.

V and J are TRBV6-5 and TRBJ2-1; a weak D match, TRBD2 (6 bases). Trimming took off 4 bases at V and 4 bases at J, with 11 bases between the two ends. The CDR3 length is 14 residues. The V gene's germline CDR1 is MNHEY and CDR2 SVGAGI. CDR3 region: CASSFSGLYNEQFF. In DNA form, the CDR3 reads TGTGCCAGCAGTTTTAGCGGATTGTACAATGAGCAGTTCTTC.

The chain joins TRBV5-1 to TRBJ1-1, with 10 bases lining up with TRBD1. Germline V lookup: CDR1 SGHRS, CDR2 YFSETQ. The V gene end was trimmed by 4 bases and the J gene end by 4 bases; junction bases not matched to a gene: 4. The CDR3 consists of 14 residues. Here the CDR3 DNA reads TGCGCCAGCAGCAGGACAGGGGGGGTCACTGAAGCTTTCTTT. Protein: CASSRTGGVTEAFF.

The chain uses TRBV5-1 and TRBJ2-7; TRBD1 might be the D (5 bases). This CDR3 region has 12 residues. CDR1 SGHRS and CDR2 YFSETQ come from the germline V gene. V lost 5 bases and J lost 4, with 10 bases in between. The CDR3 bases are TGCGCCAGCAGTAAAGGGGTTTACGAGCAGTACTTC. It is translated as CASSKGVYEQYF.

This clone was seen just once. The DNA of the CDR3 is TGCAGCGTCAGACAGGGGGCAAGGACTGAAGCTTTCTTT. It is translated as CSVRQGARTEAFF. V gene TRBV29-1 combines with J gene TRBJ1-1; the match to TRBD1 covers 10 bases. Germline V CDR1 and CDR2: SQVTM, ANQGSEA. There are 13 residues in the CDR3. The V gene end was trimmed by 6 bases and the J gene end by 5 bases; junction bases not matched to a gene: 6.

V gene TRBV20-1 combines with J gene TRBJ1-2; 7 bases align to TRBD1. Germline V gene sequence: CDR1 DFQATT, CDR2 SNEGSKA (reference sequence). This CDR3 is 11 amino acids long. CDR3 amino acids: CRLGQGDGYTF. The DNA of the CDR3 is TGCCGGTTAGGGCAGGGGGATGGCTACACCTTC.

This chain uses TRBV5-4 with TRBJ2-4, with 7 bases fitting TRBD1. V shed 4 bases, J shed 0 bases, and the junction held 7 bases outside the gene matches. Germline V CDR1 and CDR2: SGHNT, YYREEE (reference sequence). The CDR3 length is 16 residues. CDR3 in DNA: TGTGCCAGCAGCCCCGGACAGGCTCTAGCCAAAAACATTCAGTACTTC. Residues: CASSPGQALAKNIQYF.

The genes are TRBV11-2 and TRBJ1-1, with 7 bases identical to TRBD1. J lost 5 bases, V lost 1 base, and 4 bases had no gene match. This CDR3 comprises 14 residues. Per the germline V gene, CDR1 is SGHAT and CDR2 is FQNNGV. The CDR3 bases are TGTGCCAGCAGCTTAGTCGACAGGGTGACTGAAGCTTTCTTT. This encodes CASSLVDRVTEAFF.

Worth noting for this clone: Other nucleotide sequences from this sample produce the same CDR3. This CDR3 reads CASSQDRTSYEQYF. The CDR3, as DNA: TGTGCCAGCAGCCAAGACAGGACTTCCTACGAGCAGTACTTC. J is TRBJ2-7 and V is TRBV4-2; tentative D call: TRBD2 (5 bases). V was clipped by 0 bases and J by 1 base, with 7 bases between them. Germline-derived CDR1 and CDR2 are LGHNA and YNFKEQ. This CDR3 region has 14 residues.

V gene TRBV10-3 combines with J gene TRBJ2-6; TRBD1 matches 7 bases. The CDR3 spans 16 residues. With V trimmed by 4 bases and J by 1 base, 4 bases remained unmatched. Germline V CDR1 and CDR2: ENHRY, SYGVKD. CDR3 DNA sequence: TGTGCCATCAGTGGGGACAGTTTTTCTGGGGCCAACGTCCTGACTTTC. Protein: CAISGDSFSGANVLTF.

The rearrangement uses TRBV30 and TRBJ2-7; TRBD2 matches 13 bases. Germline trimming cut 5 bases from V and 5 bases from J; bases unmatched to any gene: 6. CDR3 length: 14 amino acids. Germline CDR1 is GTSNPN and CDR2 is SVGIG (reference sequence). This CDR3 is CAWGLGTSGNEQYF. DNA for the CDR3: TGTGCCTGGGGGCTTGGGACTAGCGGGAACGAGCAGTACTTC.

The J gene is TRBJ2-1, the V gene TRBV10-1; D possibly corresponds to TRBD2 (6 bases). This CDR3 is built from 13 residues. The V gene's germline CDR1 is WNHNN and CDR2 SYGVQD (reference sequence). Trimming pared 3 bases from V and 4 bases from J, leaving 7 bases between. The CDR3: CASSDGGYNEQFF. The CDR3 DNA reads as TGCGCCAGCAGTGATGGGGGGTACAATGAGCAGTTCTTC.

This chain connects TRBV7-9 to TRBJ1-1, with TRBD1 matching over 11 bases. The CDR3 length is 15 residues. Per germline, CDR1 SEHNR and CDR2 FQNEAQ (reference sequence). Trimming cost V 3 bases and J 3 bases; bases outside gene matches: 3. The CDR3 DNA reads as TGTGCCAGCAGCTTTTCGGGACAGGGGGACACTGAAGCTTTCTTT. Its protein is CASSFSGQGDTEAFF.

The chain couples TRBV7-9 to TRBJ2-3, with 12 bases lining up with TRBD2. Germline lookup yields CDR1 SEHNR and CDR2 FQNEAQ (reference sequence). V was pared by 2 bases and J by 4 bases, with 1 base of the junction left unmatched. CDR3 length: 15 residues. As DNA, the CDR3 is TGTGCCAGCAGCTTACTAGCGGGAGGGCCAGATACGCAGTATTTT. The encoded protein is CASSLLAGGPDTQYF.

This clone was counted only a few times. The rearrangement joins TRBV6-1 to TRBJ1-2; D ambiguous. In germline, CDR1 is MNHNS, CDR2 SASEGT. This CDR3 has 14 amino acids. The ends were cut back, 2 bases at V and 0 bases at J, with 7 bases in the middle. CDR3 in DNA: TGTGCCAGCAGTGAATATCAGTCTAACTATGGCTACACCTTC. Protein sequence: CASSEYQSNYGYTF.

The chain couples TRBV19 to TRBJ2-1; tentative D call: TRBD2 (6 bases). In germline, CDR1 is LNHDA, CDR2 SQIVND (reference sequence). This CDR3 has 14 amino acids. V was trimmed by 3 bases and J by 8 bases, leaving 14 bases between them. The CDR3 region is CASSIRPSGYEQFF. CDR3 in DNA: TGTGCCAGTAGTATCCGTCCCAGCGGGTATGAGCAGTTCTTC.

This clone has just a few counts. The chain carries TRBV15 and TRBJ1-4, with TRBD1 matching over 7 bases. The CDR3 contains 15 residues. The germline CDR1 and CDR2 sequences are LNHNV and YYDKDF (reference sequence). The J segment lost 7 bases and the V segment lost 6 bases, leaving 11 bases of the junction unmatched. This CDR3 reads CATSFNRGRGEKLFF. In DNA, the CDR3 is TGTGCCACCAGTTTTAACAGGGGTAGGGGTGAAAAACTGTTTTTT. Looking up the rest from reference TRBV15 and TRBJ1-4 gives the full variable domain: DAMVIQNPRYQVTQFGKPVTLSCSQTLNHNVMYWYQQKSSQAPKLLFHYYDKDFNNEADTPDNFQSRRPNTSFCFLDIRSPGLGDTAMYLCATSFNRGRGEKLFFGSGTQLSVL.

The J gene is TRBJ2-1, the V gene TRBV27, with TRBD2 as a possible D gene (6 bases). The CDR3 runs to 19 residues. CDR1 MNHEY and CDR2 SMNVEV come from the germline V gene (reference sequence). V lost 1 base and J lost 0, with 19 bases in between. CDR3 protein: CASSLWGLPLQSSYNEQFF. For the CDR3, the DNA is TGTGCCAGCAGTTTATGGGGACTCCCACTCCAGAGCTCCTACAATGAGCAGTTCTTC.

This clone showed up just once. This chain joins TRBV27 and TRBJ2-7, with TRBD1 matching over 7 bases. Germline V gene lookup returns CDR1 MNHEY and CDR2 SMNVEV (reference sequence). The CDR3 contains 13 residues. The junction had 3 bases not matched to a gene; V was cut back by 0 bases and J by 7 bases. The CDR3 DNA follows: TGTGCCAGCAGTTTATCGGGGGACAGTGAGCAGTACTTC. Its translation is CASSLSGDSEQYF.